This T cell receptor (beta chain) was observed in a study of T-cell memory formation after mild COVID-19. TCRdb independently ran MiXCR on the 5' RACE reads; one entry per CDR3 protein. The data show fewer than 650,000 distinct CDR3 sequences, 20% to 25% seen once. Germline CDR1 is SGHRS and CDR2 is YFSETQ. V was shortened by 0 bases and J by 0 bases, with 19 bases between the two germline ends. There are 19 residues in the CDR3. Sequenced material: PBMCs or a T cell subset sorted from them (not recorded which). The clonotype comes from an adult woman who had mild COVID-19 (a few samples of this study predate the infection). Cell type and time point are not known. The rearrangement links TRBV5-1 to TRBJ1-5; maybe TRBD1 (6 bases). The CDR3, as DNA: TGCGCCAGCAGCTTGGAAAGGGGTAAGGACAGACATAGCAATCAGCCCCAGCATTTT. This sequence encodes CASSLERGKDRHSNQPQHF.